The clone carrying this T cell receptor beta chain has a count of ten or more. TCRdb recomputed calls from the reads with MiXCR, one row per CDR3 protein. The sample shows some 220,000 distinct CDR3 sequences, roughly 6.5% of them seen only once. These data originate in a study of T cell repertoires in cytomegalovirus infection. Germline CDR1 and CDR2: DFQATT and SNEGSKA (reference sequence). The CDR3 spans 10 residues. V was pared by 6 bases and J by 10 bases, with 10 bases between. The clonotype originates from a human donor in good health (CMV status not recorded). Some clones in this sample may be carry-over from other donors' samples. The material sequenced was PBMCs. The rearrangement joins TRBV20-1 to TRBJ2-1, with D perhaps matching TRBD1 (5 bases). CDR3 DNA sequence: TGCAGTGCGGGGCGGAACGAGCAGTTCTTC. Amino acid sequence: CSAGRNEQFF.